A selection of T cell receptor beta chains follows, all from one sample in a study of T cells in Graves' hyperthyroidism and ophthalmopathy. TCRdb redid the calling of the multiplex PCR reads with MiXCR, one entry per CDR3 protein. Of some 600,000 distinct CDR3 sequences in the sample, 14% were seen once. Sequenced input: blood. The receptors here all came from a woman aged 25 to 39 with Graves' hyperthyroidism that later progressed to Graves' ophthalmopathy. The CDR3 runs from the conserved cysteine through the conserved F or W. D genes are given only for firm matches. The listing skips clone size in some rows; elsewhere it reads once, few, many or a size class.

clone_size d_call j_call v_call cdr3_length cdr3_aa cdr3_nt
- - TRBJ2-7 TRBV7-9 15 CASSFSSAAFGEQYF TGTGCCAGCAGCTTCTCTTCGGCGGCGTTTGGGGAGCAGTACTTC
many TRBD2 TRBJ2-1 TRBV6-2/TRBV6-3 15 CASTRAGGPYNEQFF TGTGCCAGTACTAGAGCGGGAGGACCCTACAATGAGCAGTTCTTC
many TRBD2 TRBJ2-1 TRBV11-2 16 CASSSGRLAGVNEQFF TGTGCCAGCAGCTCCGGCCGGCTAGCGGGGGTCAATGAGCAGTTCTTC
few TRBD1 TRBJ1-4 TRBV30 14 CAIHPQGLAEKLFF TGCGCGATACACCCACAGGGGCTTGCTGAAAAACTGTTTTTT
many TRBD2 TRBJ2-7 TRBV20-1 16 CSARPPVVAGTYEQYF TGCAGTGCTAGACCCCCGGTTGTAGCGGGAACTTACGAGCAGTACTTC
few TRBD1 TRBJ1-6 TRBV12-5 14 CASAQQGGLSPLHF TGTGCTAGTGCCCAACAGGGGGGACTCTCACCCCTCCACTTT
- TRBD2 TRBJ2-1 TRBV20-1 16 CSANNPRGGGNNEQFF TGCAGTGCTAATAACCCCCGGGGGGGCGGAAACAATGAGCAGTTCTTC
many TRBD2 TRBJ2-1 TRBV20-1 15 CSAREAGGSYNEQFF TGCAGTGCTAGAGAGGCGGGAGGCTCCTACAATGAGCAGTTCTTC
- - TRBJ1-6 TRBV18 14 CASSPPGGDSPLHF TGTGCCAGCTCACCACCGGGAGGGGATTCACCCCTCCACTTT
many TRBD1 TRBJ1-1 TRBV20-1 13 CSASSQGVSEAFF TGCAGTGCTAGCAGTCAGGGGGTATCTGAAGCTTTCTTT
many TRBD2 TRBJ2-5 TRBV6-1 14 CASSLSGSGETQYF TGTGCCAGCAGTCTGAGCGGGAGCGGAGAGACCCAGTACTTC